This T cell receptor (beta chain) was captured by sequencing in a study of siplizumab effects on memory and regulatory T cells. A word on this clone: Its antigen is unknown.

This CDR3 is 12 amino acids long. V lost 3 bases and J lost 6, with 11 bases in between. The germline gives CDR1 GTSNPN, CDR2 SVGIG (reference sequence). Study-wide points: Unstimulated subsets accounted for the mapping of only a minor share of the clones that were alloreactive. Naive T cells were seemingly more diverse than memory cells, and major contributions to the alloresponse seemed to be made by them. Siplizumab cultures yielded proliferating Tregs whose suppressive function was not confirmed.

Assaying covered 85,000 to 100,000 TCR templates per sample. Sequencing was performed with immunoSEQ multiplex PCR; in TCRdb, only in-frame clones are kept and a portion is missing. The sample records 85,000 to 130,000 clones, around 94% being singletons. The sequenced sample consisted of Tregs sorted from blood. The TCR sequence derives from a human donor in good health. The chain has TRBV30 and TRBJ1-1, with unresolved D. CDR3 protein: CAWRKVVAEAFF. The DNA of the CDR3 is TGTGCCTGGAGGAAGGTGGTGGCTGAAGCTTTCTTT.